These 27 T cell receptor beta chains originate from one sample sequenced in a study of graft-versus-host responses after intestinal transplantation. Lymphocytes from graft epithelium and lamina propria were isolated. Libraries were prepared by immunoSEQ multiplex PCR; TCRdb keeps only in-frame clonotypes and omits some of them. The table has about 9,600 clones, 78% seen once. Sequences were derived from ileum tissue, sampled around 500 days after intestinal transplant. Receptor source: a human patient who received an intestinal transplant, so some T cells may come from the graft donor.

This sequence joins TRBV7-9 and TRBJ2-5; D is possibly TRBD2 (6 bases). Per germline, CDR1 SEHNR and CDR2 FQNEAQ (reference sequence). The V end lost 0 bases, the J end lost 5 bases, and 13 bases lay between the germline ends. This CDR3 has 15 residues. CDR3 sequence reads: CASSLAPGGRETQYF. The CDR3 coding sequence is TGTGCCAGCAGCTTAGCGCCCGGGGGTAGGGAGACCCAGTACTTC.

The rearrangement uses TRBV29-1 and TRBJ2-5, with 10 bases matching TRBD2. The junction had 12 bases not matched to a gene; V was cut back by 8 bases and J by 6 bases. The germline gives CDR1 SQVTM, CDR2 ANQGSEA. The CDR3 spans 14 residues. The CDR3 DNA follows: TGCAGCATTGCTAGCGGGAGAAGCCTAAAGACCCAGTACTTC. It translates to CSIASGRSLKTQYF.

The chain has TRBV4-1 and TRBJ2-4; TRBD2 matches 7 bases. CDR1 and CDR2 (germline): MGHRA, YSYEKL. This CDR3 contains 18 residues. The ends lost 2 bases at V and 0 bases at J; junction bases unmatched: 10. As DNA, the CDR3 is TGCGCCAGCAGCCAATCCAGCGGGGAAGCCCTAGCCAAAAACATTCAGTACTTC. Encoded protein: CASSQSSGEALAKNIQYF.

The chain couples TRBV18 to TRBJ2-7; TRBD2 might be the D (5 bases). V was pared by 10 bases and J by 2 bases, with 6 bases between. The germline V gene has CDR1 KGHSH and CDR2 LQKENI. The CDR3 runs 10 residues. Here the CDR3 reads CAKGAYEQYF. Here the CDR3 DNA reads TGTGCCAAGGGAGCCTACGAGCAGTACTTC.

The chain links TRBV2 to TRBJ2-2; the D is unclear. Trimming left V 5 bases short and J 4 bases short, with 8 bases between. CDR3 size: 13 residues. The germline CDR1 and CDR2 sequences are SNHLY and FYNNEI. The CDR3 loop is CASSFSSTGELFF. The CDR3 coding sequence is TGTGCCAGCAGTTTTAGTAGCACCGGGGAGCTGTTTTTT. Full variable domain (rest looked up from reference TRBV2 and TRBJ2-2): EPEVTQTPSHQVTQMGQEVILRCVPISNHLYFYWYRQILGQKVEFLVSFYNNEISEKSEIFDDQFSVERPDGSNFTLKIRSTKLEDSAMYFCASSFSSTGELFFGEGSRLTVL.

This clone showed up just a few times. This chain uses TRBV18 with TRBJ1-4, with TRBD1 as a possible D gene (6 bases). The V gene's germline CDR1 is KGHSH and CDR2 LQKENI. Deletions cut 2 bases from V and 6 bases from J, with 10 bases between. The CDR3 loop spans 14 amino acids. The CDR3 protein is CASSPDRLHEKLFF. The CDR3 bases are TGTGCCAGCTCACCAGACAGGCTGCATGAAAAACTGTTTTTT.

This chain connects TRBV28 to TRBJ1-1; 9 nucleotides match TRBD1. Trimming took 6 bases from V and 9 from J; bases not matched to a gene: 14. CDR1 MDHEN and CDR2 SYDVKM come from the germline V gene. The CDR3 extends over 15 amino acids. CDR3: CASSYPPGQGRQAFF. As DNA, the CDR3 is TGTGCCAGCAGCTACCCTCCGGGACAGGGTCGTCAAGCTTTCTTT.

The chain joins TRBV5-1 to TRBJ2-7; 10 nucleotides align to TRBD1. This CDR3 has 16 residues. J lost 5 bases, V lost 3 bases, and 11 bases had no gene match. The germline V gene has CDR1 SGHRS and CDR2 YFSETQ. CDR3 in amino acids: CASSSTIRDRGHEQYF. In DNA, the CDR3 is TGCGCCAGCAGCTCGACGATCCGGGACAGGGGACACGAGCAGTACTTC.

This clone appeared a few times. V is TRBV19 and J is TRBJ1-1; D is uncertain. This CDR3 region has 12 residues. Deletions cut 3 bases from V and 5 bases from J, with 7 bases between. Germline loops: CDR1 LNHDA, CDR2 SQIVND (reference sequence). CDR3 loop: CASSIPATEAFF. CDR3 DNA: TGTGCCAGTAGTATTCCGGCGACTGAAGCTTTCTTT.

The table lists this clone with a few counts. The rearrangement joins TRBV9 to TRBJ1-3; possible D gene TRBD1, 6 bases. Looked up from germline, CDR1 is SGDLS and CDR2 is YYNGEE. CDR3 length: 15 residues. The V end lost 2 bases, the J end lost 4 bases, and 13 bases lay between the germline ends. CDR3 nucleotide sequence: TGTGCCAGCAGCGTCGCCCCAGGGGACGGAAACACCATATATTTT. Translation gives CASSVAPGDGNTIYF.

This sequence joins TRBV5-1 and TRBJ2-3, with D possibly matching TRBD1 (5 bases). The CDR3 loop spans 16 amino acids. Germline CDR1 is SGHRS and CDR2 is YFSETQ. V shed 4 bases and J shed 2 bases, with 17 bases lying between them. The CDR3 is CASSLRTNSLTDTQYF. The CDR3 DNA reads TGCGCCAGCAGCCTACGGACAAATTCCCTCACAGATACGCAGTATTTT.

This clone came up once. The rearrangement uses TRBV13 and TRBJ2-2; D unclear. The V end was cut by 5 bases, the J end by 7 bases, with 11 bases between. Germline CDR1 reads PRHDT; CDR2 reads FYEKMQ (reference sequence). This CDR3 region has 13 residues. The CDR3 DNA follows: TGTGCCAGCAGCCGCCAGCTTAACGGGGAGCTGTTTTTT. It codes for CASSRQLNGELFF.

CDR3 region: CASPLTSPYEQYF. The CDR3 DNA is TGTGCCAGCCCCTTGACTTCGCCCTACGAGCAGTACTTC. The chain employs TRBV5-4 and TRBJ2-7, with D unclear. In germline, CDR1 is SGHNT, CDR2 YYREEE (reference sequence). This CDR3 region has 13 residues. V was shortened by 7 bases and J by 2 bases, with 13 bases between the two germline ends. Filled out from reference TRBV5-4 and TRBJ2-7, the complete variable domain reads ETGVTQSPTHLIKTRGQQVTLRCSSQSGHNTVSWYQQALGQGPQFIFQYYREEENGRGNFPPRFSGLQFPNYSSELNVNALELDDSALYLCASPLTSPYEQYFGPGTRLTVT.

CDR3 amino acids: CASSPFSPPECLAGVFVYEQYF. Here the CDR3 DNA reads TGTGCCAGCTCACCATTTTCCCCACCTGAATGTTTGGCGGGAGTATTTGTGTACGAGCAGTACTTC. V usage is TRBV18 and J usage is TRBJ2-7; TRBD2 matches at 7 bases. Trimming cost V 2 bases and J 4 bases; bases outside gene matches: 29. Germline CDR1 and CDR2: KGHSH and LQKENI. This CDR3 is 22 amino acids long.

The rearrangement joins TRBV6-5 to TRBJ1-2, with 10 bases aligning to TRBD1. Per germline, CDR1 MNHEY and CDR2 SVGAGI. V dropped 5 bases and J dropped 8; count of bases not matched to a gene: 8. This CDR3 comprises 14 residues. The CDR3 loop is CASSDGGTGVGYTF. As DNA, the CDR3 is TGTGCCAGCAGTGACGGAGGGACAGGGGTAGGCTACACCTTC.

This clone was detected only a few times. This chain connects TRBV5-1 to TRBJ1-2; 8 bases map to TRBD1. In germline, CDR1 is SGHRS, CDR2 YFSETQ. The CDR3 runs to 14 residues. J lost 1 base, V lost 3 bases, and 2 bases had no gene match. The CDR3 spells CASSYRGSNYGYTF. CDR3 in DNA: TGCGCCAGCAGCTACAGGGGGAGTAACTATGGCTACACCTTC.

The chain uses TRBV10-2 and TRBJ1-2; no firm D call. Germline loops: CDR1 WSHSY, CDR2 SAAADI. CDR3 size: 15 residues. V was trimmed by 3 bases and J by 2 bases, leaving 13 bases between them. DNA of the CDR3: TGCGCCAGCAGTGAATGGTTCATAGCAAACTATGGCTACACCTTC. This encodes CASSEWFIANYGYTF.

This clone was seen just once. The rearrangement links TRBV5-1 to TRBJ1-1; D possibly corresponds to TRBD1 (6 bases). Per germline, CDR1 SGHRS and CDR2 YFSETQ. The CDR3 is 13 amino acids. The V and J ends lost 3 bases and 8 bases respectively, with 14 bases between them. The CDR3 here is CASSSKGQGEAFF. DNA of the CDR3: TGCGCCAGCAGCTCGAAGGGGCAGGGGGAAGCTTTCTTT.

J is TRBJ2-5 and V is TRBV28; the D call may be TRBD1 or TRBD2 (5 bases each). The J call may be faulty, since TRBJ2-7 better matches the DNA end. The CDR3 loop spans 14 amino acids. Per germline, CDR1 MDHEN and CDR2 SYDVKM. The CDR3 DNA reads as TGTGCCAGCAGTTTGCAGGGACCTACCTACGAGCAGTACTTC. Translating it yields CASSLQGPTYEQYF.

The rearrangement uses TRBV9 and TRBJ1-3; D gene unclear. Germline CDR1 SGDLS, CDR2 YYNGEE. The length of the CDR3 is 14 residues. Trimming removed 4 bases from V and 0 bases from J, with 8 bases in between. The CDR3 DNA follows: TGTGCCAGCAGCCCCCTCCCCTCTGGAAACACCATATATTTT. This translates into CASSPLPSGNTIYF.

The chain carries TRBV5-1 and TRBJ2-3; D is unclear. Per germline, CDR1 SGHRS and CDR2 YFSETQ. V lost 0 bases and J lost 0, with 11 bases in between. The CDR3 runs to 16 residues. CDR3 coding DNA: TGCGCCAGCAGCTTGGTACCAGTATCTAGCACAGATACGCAGTATTTT. This gives the protein CASSLVPVSSTDTQYF.

The genes are TRBV7-9 and TRBJ2-7, with a tentative D call TRBD1 (5 bases). The V end was cut by 1 base, the J end by 4 bases, with 8 bases between. The CDR3 contains 13 residues. Germline assignment: CDR1 SEHNR and CDR2 FQNEAQ (reference sequence). The CDR3 DNA is TGTGCCAGCAGCTTAGGGAACAGGTACGAGCAGTACTTC. Its translation: CASSLGNRYEQYF.

This chain joins TRBV19 and TRBJ2-2; no reliable D call. The CDR3 is 14 residues long. Germline V gene sequence: CDR1 LNHDA, CDR2 SQIVND (reference sequence). The V end lost 3 bases, the J end lost 4 bases, and 9 bases lay between the germline ends. This chain's CDR3 is CASSMKSSTGELFF. Written as DNA, the CDR3 is TGTGCCAGTAGTATGAAAAGTTCCACCGGGGAGCTGTTTTTT.

V is TRBV18 and J is TRBJ2-7, with D maybe TRBD1 (6 bases). CDR1 and CDR2 from the germline V gene are KGHSH and LQKENI. The CDR3 consists of 14 residues. Trimming stripped 4 bases from V and 1 base from J, with 11 bases between. CDR3 nucleotide sequence: TGTGCCAGCTCACGAGGCAGGGGATCCTACGAGCAGTACTTC. It translates to CASSRGRGSYEQYF.

The V gene is TRBV18, the J gene TRBJ2-4, with 12 bases matching TRBD2. V shed 0 bases and J 1 base; nucleotides not matched to a gene: 10. This CDR3 has 20 amino acids. Germline CDR1 KGHSH, CDR2 LQKENI. The CDR3 region has the DNA TGTGCCAGCTCACCACCCTTCGGACTAGCGGGGAGGAGTGCCAAAAACATTCAGTACTTC. It specifies CASSPPFGLAGRSAKNIQYF.

V usage is TRBV14 and J usage is TRBJ1-1; 7 positions match TRBD1. The length of the CDR3 is 15 residues. The ends lost 4 bases at V and 4 bases at J; junction bases unmatched: 9. Germline CDR1 and CDR2: SGHDN and FVKESK. CDR3 in DNA: TGTGCCAGCAGCCTGCAACGACAGGGTGGCACTGAAGCTTTCTTT. Translating it yields CASSLQRQGGTEAFF.

This rearrangement joins TRBV5-1 to TRBJ2-1; the D gene is possibly TRBD2 (5 bases). V was shortened by 0 bases and J by 0 bases, with 10 bases between the two germline ends. The V gene's germline CDR1 is SGHRS and CDR2 YFSETQ. This CDR3 region has 16 residues. DNA of the CDR3: TGCGCCAGCAGCTTGGCCTTGAGCGGCTCCTACAATGAGCAGTTCTTC. It yields the protein CASSLALSGSYNEQFF.